This TCR beta chain was sequenced for a study of PD-1 blockade in classical Hodgkin lymphoma. Whole-study context: Patients were infused with nivolumab 3 mg/kg every 2 weeks. Whole-study results and caveats: TCR diversity at baseline was reported to be reduced in newly diagnosed patients relative to healthy donors. Before treatment, complete responders showed about the same diversity as newly diagnosed patients.

Concerning this clone itself: Its antigen is still unknown.

This table comes from immunoSEQ multiplex PCR, and its TCRdb copy is limited to in-frame clones, with some not included. The sample lists 64,000 or so clones, roughly 92% occurring once. Germline assignment: CDR1 SNHLY and CDR2 FYNNEI. This CDR3 has 17 amino acids. V lost 6 bases to trimming and J lost 1 base; unmatched junction nucleotides: 4. Stated time point: cycle 4 day 1 (C4D1), after five to seven weeks of nivolumab. No patient escaped relapse after autologous stem cell transplantation, and brentuximab vedotin exposure varied. The source of this sequence is a human donor with classical Hodgkin lymphoma. The specimen was peripheral blood mononuclear cells (PBMCs), collected before the fourth cycle of nivolumab. J is TRBJ2-2 and V is TRBV2, with 14 bases aligning to TRBD2. The chain's CDR3 is CASRKGTSGGNTGELFF. The DNA of the CDR3 is TGTGCCAGCAGGAAGGGGACTAGCGGGGGGAACACCGGGGAGCTGTTTTTT.